The T cell receptor (beta chain) under discussion was sequenced for a study of tumor-infiltrating lymphocytes in primary liver carcinoma. A primer matching the constant region was used to make TCR beta cDNA from approximately 520 ng of total RNA. For TCR beta, libraries were produced by three nested multiplex PCR rounds using slightly modified ARM-PCR. PCR rounds one and two used TRBV1-TRBV30 forward primers with a C-beta reverse primer for approximately 11 cycles each. TCRdb re-called the multiplex PCR reads through MiXCR, storing one row per CDR3 protein. The sample contains approximately 64,000 distinct CDR3 sequences, about two thirds of which appear only once. Co-extracted RNA and DNA came from around 20-30 mg of unsorted bulk tissue. The CDR3 has 11 residues. V lost 3 bases and J 10 bases, leaving 8 bases between the germline ends. The study's findings and limits: Tumor specimens were characterized by a significantly higher top-250-clone fraction than blood (p = 0.039).

This clonotype is labeled medium-sized. Its target is unknown. The sample was liver tumor tissue from sampling region 4. The subset: tumor region T4, right-lateral pole. V is TRBV12-3 or TRBV12-4 and J is TRBJ2-3, with D possibly TRBD1 on 5 matching bases. The receptor's source is a man aged 40-49 years with primary liver carcinoma and hepatitis B virus infection. The CDR3 DNA follows: TGTGCCAGCAGTTTGCAGGGTGCGCAGTATTTT. It specifies CASSLQGAQYF.